This TCR beta chain derives from a study of long-term antiretroviral therapy in people with HIV. Study observations and caveats: Information pertaining to ART adherence, viral resistance or therapeutic modifications was not obtained.

All participants with HIV were treated in the United States. Concerning this clone itself: Antigen: not known.

Deletions cut 2 bases from V and 5 bases from J, with 14 bases between. Germline V gene lookup returns CDR1 MNHEY and CDR2 SMNVEV (reference sequence). This CDR3 has 15 residues. Sequencing relied on immunoSEQ assay v3.0, run at survey level. Sequencing was performed with immunoSEQ multiplex PCR; in TCRdb, only in-frame clones are kept and a portion is missing. This table holds approximately 34,000 clones, under 85% found once. The receptor was derived from a young man with HIV. The chain combines TRBV27 with TRBJ2-3; D not resolved. The starting material was unsorted PBMCs, obtained 1 year after starting antiretroviral therapy. The CDR3 here is CASSLSRPRRDTQYF. CDR3 DNA sequence: TGTGCCAGCAGTTTAAGCAGGCCCCGACGAGATACGCAGTATTTT.